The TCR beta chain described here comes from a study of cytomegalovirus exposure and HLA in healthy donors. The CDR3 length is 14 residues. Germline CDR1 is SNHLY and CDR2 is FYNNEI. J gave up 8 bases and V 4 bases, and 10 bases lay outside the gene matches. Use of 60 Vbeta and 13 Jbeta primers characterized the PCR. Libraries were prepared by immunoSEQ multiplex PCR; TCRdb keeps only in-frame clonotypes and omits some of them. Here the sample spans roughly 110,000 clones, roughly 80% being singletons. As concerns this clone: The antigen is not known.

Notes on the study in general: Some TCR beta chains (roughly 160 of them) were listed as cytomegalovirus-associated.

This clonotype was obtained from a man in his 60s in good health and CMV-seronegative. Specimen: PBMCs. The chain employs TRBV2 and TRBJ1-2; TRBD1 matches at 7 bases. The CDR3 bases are TGTGCCAGCAGTGCGTTAGGGGGCTTGGAGGGCTACACCTTC. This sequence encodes CASSALGGLEGYTF.